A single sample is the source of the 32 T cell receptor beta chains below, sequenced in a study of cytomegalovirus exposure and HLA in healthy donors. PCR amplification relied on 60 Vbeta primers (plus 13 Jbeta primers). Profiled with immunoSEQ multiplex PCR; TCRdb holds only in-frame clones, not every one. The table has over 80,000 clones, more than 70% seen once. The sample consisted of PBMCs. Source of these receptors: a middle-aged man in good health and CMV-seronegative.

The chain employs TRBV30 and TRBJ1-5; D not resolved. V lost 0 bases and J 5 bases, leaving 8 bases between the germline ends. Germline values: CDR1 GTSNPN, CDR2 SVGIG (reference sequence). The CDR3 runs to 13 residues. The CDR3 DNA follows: TGTGCCTGGAGTGTGGGAGGGCATCAGCCCCAGCATTTT. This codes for CAWSVGGHQPQHF.

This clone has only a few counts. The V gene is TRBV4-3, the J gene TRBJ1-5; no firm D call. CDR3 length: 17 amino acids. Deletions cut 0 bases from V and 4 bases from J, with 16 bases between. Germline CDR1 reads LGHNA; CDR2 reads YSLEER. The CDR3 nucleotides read TGCGCCAGCAGCCAAGATTTAGAGGGCCAAGGGAATCAGCCCCAGCATTTT. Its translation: CASSQDLEGQGNQPQHF.

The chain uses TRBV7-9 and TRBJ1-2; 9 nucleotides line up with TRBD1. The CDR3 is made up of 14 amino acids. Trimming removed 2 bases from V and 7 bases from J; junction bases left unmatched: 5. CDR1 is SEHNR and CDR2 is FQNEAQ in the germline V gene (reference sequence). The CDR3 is CASSLTGGASGYTF. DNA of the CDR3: TGTGCCAGCAGCTTAACAGGGGGCGCATCTGGCTACACCTTC.

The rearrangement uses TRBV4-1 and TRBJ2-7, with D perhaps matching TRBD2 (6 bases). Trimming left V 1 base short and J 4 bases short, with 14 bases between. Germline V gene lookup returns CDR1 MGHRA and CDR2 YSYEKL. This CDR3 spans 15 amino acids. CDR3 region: CASSQVVAVMYEQYF. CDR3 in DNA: TGCGCCAGCAGCCAAGTAGTAGCGGTGATGTACGAGCAGTACTTC.

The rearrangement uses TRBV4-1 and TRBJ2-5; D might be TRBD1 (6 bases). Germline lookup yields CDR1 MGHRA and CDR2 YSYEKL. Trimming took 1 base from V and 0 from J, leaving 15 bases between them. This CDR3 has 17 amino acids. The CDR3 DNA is TGCGCCAGCAGCCAAGGAGGGGGACCACAGTACCAAGAGACCCAGTACTTC. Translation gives CASSQGGGPQYQETQYF.

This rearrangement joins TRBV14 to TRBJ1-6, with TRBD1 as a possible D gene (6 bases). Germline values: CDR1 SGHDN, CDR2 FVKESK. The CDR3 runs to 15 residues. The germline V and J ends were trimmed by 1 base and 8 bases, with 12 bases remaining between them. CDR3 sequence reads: CASSQGQDFYSPLHF. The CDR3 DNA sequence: TGTGCCAGCAGCCAAGGACAGGACTTTTATTCACCCCTCCACTTT.

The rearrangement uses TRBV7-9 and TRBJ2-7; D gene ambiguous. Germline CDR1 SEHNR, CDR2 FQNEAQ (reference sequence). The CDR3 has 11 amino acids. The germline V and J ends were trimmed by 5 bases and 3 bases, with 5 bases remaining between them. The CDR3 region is CASSEIYEQYF. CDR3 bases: TGTGCCAGCAGCGAGATCTACGAGCAGTACTTC. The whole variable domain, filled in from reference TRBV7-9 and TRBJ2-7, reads DTGVSQNPRHKITKRGQNVTFRCDPISEHNRLYWYRQTLGQGPEFLTYFQNEAQLEKSRLLSDRFSAERPKGSFSTLEIQRTEQGDSAMYLCASSEIYEQYFGPGTRLTVT.

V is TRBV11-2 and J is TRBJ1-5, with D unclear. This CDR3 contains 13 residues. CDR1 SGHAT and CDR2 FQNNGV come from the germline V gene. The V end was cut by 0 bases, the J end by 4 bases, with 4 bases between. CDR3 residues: CASSLDRNQPQHF. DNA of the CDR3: TGTGCCAGCAGCTTAGACAGGAATCAGCCCCAGCATTTT.

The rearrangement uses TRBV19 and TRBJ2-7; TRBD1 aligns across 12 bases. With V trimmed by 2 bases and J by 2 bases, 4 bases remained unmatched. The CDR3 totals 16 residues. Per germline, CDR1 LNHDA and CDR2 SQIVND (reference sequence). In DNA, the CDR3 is TGTGCCAGTAGTATAACCGGGGACAGGGGGCCCTACGAGCAGTACTTC. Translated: CASSITGDRGPYEQYF.

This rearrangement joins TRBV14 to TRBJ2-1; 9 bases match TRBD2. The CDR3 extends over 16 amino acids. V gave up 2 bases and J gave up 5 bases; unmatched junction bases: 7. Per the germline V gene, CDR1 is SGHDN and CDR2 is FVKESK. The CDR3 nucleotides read TGTGCCAGCAGCCAACAGACTAGCGGATTCGACAATGAGCAGTTCTTC. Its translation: CASSQQTSGFDNEQFF.

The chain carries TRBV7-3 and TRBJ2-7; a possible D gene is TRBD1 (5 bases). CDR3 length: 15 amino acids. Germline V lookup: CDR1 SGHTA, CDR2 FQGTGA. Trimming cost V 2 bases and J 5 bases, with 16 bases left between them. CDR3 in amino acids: CASSLSAQAGHEQYF. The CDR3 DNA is TGTGCCAGCAGCTTATCCGCACAGGCAGGCCACGAGCAGTACTTC. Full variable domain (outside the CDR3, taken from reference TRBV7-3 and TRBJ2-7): GAGVSQTPSNKVTEKGKYVELRCDPISGHTALYWYRQSLGQGPEFLIYFQGTGAADDSGLPNDRFFAVRPEGSVSTLKIQRTERGDSAVYLCASSLSAQAGHEQYFGPGTRLTVT.

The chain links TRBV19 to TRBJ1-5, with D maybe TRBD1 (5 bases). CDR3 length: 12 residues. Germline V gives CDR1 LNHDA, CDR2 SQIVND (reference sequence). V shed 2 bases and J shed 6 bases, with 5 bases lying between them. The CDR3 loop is CASSIRGQPQHF. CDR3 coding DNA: TGTGCCAGTAGTATAAGGGGTCAGCCCCAGCATTTT.

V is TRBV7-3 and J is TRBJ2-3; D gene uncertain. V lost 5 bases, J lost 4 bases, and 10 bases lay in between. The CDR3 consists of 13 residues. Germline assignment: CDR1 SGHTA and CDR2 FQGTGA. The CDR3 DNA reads TGTGCCAGCAGCGCCCAGGTGGCAGATACGCAGTATTTT. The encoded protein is CASSAQVADTQYF.

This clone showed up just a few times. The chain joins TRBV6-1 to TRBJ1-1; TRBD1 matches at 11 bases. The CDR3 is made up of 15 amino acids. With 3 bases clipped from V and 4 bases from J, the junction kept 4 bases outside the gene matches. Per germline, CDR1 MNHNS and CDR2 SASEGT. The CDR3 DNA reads TGTGCCAGCAGTGATGGGACAGGGGGTATCACTGAAGCTTTCTTT. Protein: CASSDGTGGITEAFF.

CDR3 nucleotide sequence: TGTGCCAGCAGTTTATTCCTCGTTGGGACAGGGGGCGCGGGCGCTGAAGCTTTCTTT. Amino acid sequence: CASSLFLVGTGGAGAEAFF. The genes are TRBV28 and TRBJ1-1; 12 bases match TRBD1. The germline V gene encodes CDR1 MDHEN and CDR2 SYDVKM. With V trimmed by 1 base and J by 6 bases, 15 bases remained unmatched. This CDR3 is 19 amino acids long.

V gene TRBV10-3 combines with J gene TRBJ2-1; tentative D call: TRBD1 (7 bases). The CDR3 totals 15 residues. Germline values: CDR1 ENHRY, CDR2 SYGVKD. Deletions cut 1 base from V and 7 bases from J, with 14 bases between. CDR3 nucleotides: TGTGCCATCAGTGAGTGGAGGGACAGAAAGAATGAGCAGTTCTTC. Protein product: CAISEWRDRKNEQFF.

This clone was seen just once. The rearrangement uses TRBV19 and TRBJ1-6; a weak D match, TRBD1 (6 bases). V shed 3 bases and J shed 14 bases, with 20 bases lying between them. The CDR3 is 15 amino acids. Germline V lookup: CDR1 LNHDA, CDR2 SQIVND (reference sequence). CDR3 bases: TGTGCCAGTAGTATTTTTTCCTCAGGGGACGGCACCCTCCACTTT. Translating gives CASSIFSSGDGTLHF.

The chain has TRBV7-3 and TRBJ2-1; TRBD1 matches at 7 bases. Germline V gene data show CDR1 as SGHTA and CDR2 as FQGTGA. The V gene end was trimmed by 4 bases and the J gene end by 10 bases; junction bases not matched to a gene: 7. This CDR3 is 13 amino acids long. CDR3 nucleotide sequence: TGTGCCAGCAGCTCAAGGGGGCCGGGGGAGCAGTTCTTC. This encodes CASSSRGPGEQFF.

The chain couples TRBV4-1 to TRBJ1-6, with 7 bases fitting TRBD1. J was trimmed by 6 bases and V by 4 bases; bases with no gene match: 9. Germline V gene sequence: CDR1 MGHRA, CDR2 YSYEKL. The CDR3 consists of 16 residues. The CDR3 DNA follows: TGCGCCAGCAGCCTCCCCCGGGACAGCGGTAATTCACCCCTCCACTTT. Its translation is CASSLPRDSGNSPLHF.

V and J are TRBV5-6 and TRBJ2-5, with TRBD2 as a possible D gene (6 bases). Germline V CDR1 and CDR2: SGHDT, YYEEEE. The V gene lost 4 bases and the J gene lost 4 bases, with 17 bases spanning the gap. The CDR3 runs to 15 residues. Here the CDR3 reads CASSLRDWTAETQYF. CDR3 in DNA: TGTGCCAGCAGCCTTAGGGACTGGACGGCAGAGACCCAGTACTTC.

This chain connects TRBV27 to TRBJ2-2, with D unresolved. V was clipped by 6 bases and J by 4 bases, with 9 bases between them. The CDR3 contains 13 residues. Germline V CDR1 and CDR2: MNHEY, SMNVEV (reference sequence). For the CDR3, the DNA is TGTGCCAGCAGCCGGTTGGTCACCGGGGAGCTGTTTTTT. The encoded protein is CASSRLVTGELFF.

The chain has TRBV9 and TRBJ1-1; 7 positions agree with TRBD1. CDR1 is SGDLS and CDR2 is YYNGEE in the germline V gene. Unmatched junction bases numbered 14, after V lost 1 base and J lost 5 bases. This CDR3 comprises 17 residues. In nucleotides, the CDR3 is TGTGCCAGCAGCGTACTTGAGGGGGCGTGGATGGGTACTGAAGCTTTCTTT. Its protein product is CASSVLEGAWMGTEAFF.

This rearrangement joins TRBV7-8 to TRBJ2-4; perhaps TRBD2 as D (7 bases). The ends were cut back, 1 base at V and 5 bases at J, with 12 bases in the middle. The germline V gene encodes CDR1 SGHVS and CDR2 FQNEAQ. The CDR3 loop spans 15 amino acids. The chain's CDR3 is CASSLVGGAENIQYF. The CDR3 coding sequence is TGTGCCAGCAGCTTAGTGGGGGGGGCCGAAAACATTCAGTACTTC.

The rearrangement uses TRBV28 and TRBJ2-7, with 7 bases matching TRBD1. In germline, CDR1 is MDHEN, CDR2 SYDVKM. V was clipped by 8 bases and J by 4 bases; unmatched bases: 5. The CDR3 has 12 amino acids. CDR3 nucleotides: TGTGCCAGCCGGGACAGATTTTACGAGCAGTACTTC. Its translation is CASRDRFYEQYF. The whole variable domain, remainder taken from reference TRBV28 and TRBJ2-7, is DVKVTQSSRYLVKRTGEKVFLECVQDMDHENMFWYRQDPGLGLRLIYFSYDVKMKEKGDIPEGYSVSREKKERFSLILESASTNQTSMYLCASRDRFYEQYFGPGTRLTVT.

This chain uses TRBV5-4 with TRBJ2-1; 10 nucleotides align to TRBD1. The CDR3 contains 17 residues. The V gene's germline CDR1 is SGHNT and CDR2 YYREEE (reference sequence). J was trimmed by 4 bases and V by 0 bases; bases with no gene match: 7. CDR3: CASSLAPDRGSYNEQFF. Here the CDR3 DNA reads TGTGCCAGCAGCTTGGCCCCGGACAGGGGGAGTTACAATGAGCAGTTCTTC.

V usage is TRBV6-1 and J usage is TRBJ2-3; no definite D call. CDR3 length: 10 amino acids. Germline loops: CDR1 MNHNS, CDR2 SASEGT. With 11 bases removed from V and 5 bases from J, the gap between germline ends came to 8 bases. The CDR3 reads CAVLLDTQYF. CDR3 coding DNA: TGTGCCGTACTTCTAGATACGCAGTATTTT.

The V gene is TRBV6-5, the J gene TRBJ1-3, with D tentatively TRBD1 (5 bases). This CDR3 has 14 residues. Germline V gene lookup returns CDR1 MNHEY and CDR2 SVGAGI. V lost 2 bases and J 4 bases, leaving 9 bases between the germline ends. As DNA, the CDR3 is TGTGCCAGCAGTTACGGGGGGACCGGAAACACCATATATTTT. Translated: CASSYGGTGNTIYF.

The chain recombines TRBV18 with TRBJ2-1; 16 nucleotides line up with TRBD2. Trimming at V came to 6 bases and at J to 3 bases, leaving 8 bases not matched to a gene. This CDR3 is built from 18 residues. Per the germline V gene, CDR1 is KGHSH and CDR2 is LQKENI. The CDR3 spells CASSQRGLAGGLYNEQFF. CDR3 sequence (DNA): TGTGCCAGCTCGCAGAGGGGACTAGCGGGGGGGCTCTACAATGAGCAGTTCTTC.

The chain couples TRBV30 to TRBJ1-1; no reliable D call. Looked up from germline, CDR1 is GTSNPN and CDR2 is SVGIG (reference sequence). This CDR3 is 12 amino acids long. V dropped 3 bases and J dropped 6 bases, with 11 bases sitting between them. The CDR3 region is CAWRESASEAFF. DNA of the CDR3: TGTGCCTGGAGGGAGTCTGCGTCTGAAGCTTTCTTT. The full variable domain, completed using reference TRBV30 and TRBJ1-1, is SQTIHQWPATLVQPVGSPLSLECTVEGTSNPNLYWYRQAAGRGLQLLFYSVGIGQISSEVPQNLSASRPQDRQFILSSKKLLLSDSGFYLCAWRESASEAFFGQGTRLTVV.

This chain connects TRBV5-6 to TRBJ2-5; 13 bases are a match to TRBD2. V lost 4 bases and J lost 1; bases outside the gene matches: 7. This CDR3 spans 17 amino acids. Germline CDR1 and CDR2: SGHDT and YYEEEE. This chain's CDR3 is CASSPFTSGGGQETQYF. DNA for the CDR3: TGTGCCAGCAGCCCCTTTACTAGCGGGGGGGGCCAAGAGACCCAGTACTTC.

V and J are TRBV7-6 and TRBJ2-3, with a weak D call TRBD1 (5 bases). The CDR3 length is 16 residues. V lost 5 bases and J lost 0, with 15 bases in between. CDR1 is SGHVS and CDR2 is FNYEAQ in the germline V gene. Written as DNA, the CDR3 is TGTGCCAGCAGCGGAGAGGTCAGGGTGAGCACAGATACGCAGTATTTT. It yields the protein CASSGEVRVSTDTQYF.

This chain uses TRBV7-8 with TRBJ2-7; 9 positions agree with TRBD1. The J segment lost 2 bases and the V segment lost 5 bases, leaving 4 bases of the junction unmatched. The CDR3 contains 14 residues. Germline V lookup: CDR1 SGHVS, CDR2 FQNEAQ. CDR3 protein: CASSGGQGTYEQYF. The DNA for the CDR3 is TGTGCCAGCAGCGGGGGACAGGGAACCTACGAGCAGTACTTC.